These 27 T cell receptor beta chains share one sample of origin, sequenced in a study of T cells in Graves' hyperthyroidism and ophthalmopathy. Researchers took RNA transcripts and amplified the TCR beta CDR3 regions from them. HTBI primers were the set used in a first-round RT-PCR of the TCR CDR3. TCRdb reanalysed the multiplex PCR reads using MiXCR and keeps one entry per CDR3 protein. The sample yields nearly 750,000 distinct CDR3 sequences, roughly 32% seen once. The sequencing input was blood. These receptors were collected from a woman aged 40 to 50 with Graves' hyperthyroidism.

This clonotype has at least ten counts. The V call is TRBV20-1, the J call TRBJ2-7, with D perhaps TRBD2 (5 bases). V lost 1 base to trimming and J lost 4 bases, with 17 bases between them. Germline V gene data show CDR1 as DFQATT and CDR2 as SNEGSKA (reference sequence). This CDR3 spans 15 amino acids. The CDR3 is CSARGSAVGVYEQYF. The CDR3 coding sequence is TGCAGTGCTAGAGGCTCCGCAGTCGGGGTGTACGAGCAGTACTTC.

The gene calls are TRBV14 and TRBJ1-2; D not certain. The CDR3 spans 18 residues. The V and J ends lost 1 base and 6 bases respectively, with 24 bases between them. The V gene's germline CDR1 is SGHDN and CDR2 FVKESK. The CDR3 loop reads CASSQGLGQRGRANGYTF. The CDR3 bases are TGTGCCAGCAGCCAAGGGCTTGGGCAGAGAGGAAGAGCCAATGGCTACACCTTC.

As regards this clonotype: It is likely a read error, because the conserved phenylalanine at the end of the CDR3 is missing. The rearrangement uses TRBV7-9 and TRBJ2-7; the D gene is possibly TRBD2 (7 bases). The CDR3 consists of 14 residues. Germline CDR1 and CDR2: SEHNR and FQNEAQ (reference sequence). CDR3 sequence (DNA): TGTGCCAGCAGTTTAGGGGGGGACTCCTACGAGCAGTACCTC. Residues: CASSLGGDSYEQYL.

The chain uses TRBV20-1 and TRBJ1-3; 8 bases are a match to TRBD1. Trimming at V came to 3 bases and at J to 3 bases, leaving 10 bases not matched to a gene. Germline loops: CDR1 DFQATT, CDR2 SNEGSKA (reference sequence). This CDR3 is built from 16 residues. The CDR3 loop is CSASDIQGAYGNTIYF. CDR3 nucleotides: TGCAGTGCTAGCGATATTCAGGGGGCGTATGGAAACACCATATATTTT.

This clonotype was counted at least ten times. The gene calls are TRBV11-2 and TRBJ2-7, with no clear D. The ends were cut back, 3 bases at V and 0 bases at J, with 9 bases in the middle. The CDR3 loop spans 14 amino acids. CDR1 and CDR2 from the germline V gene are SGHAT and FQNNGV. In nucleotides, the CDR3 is TGTGCCAGCAGCTTCCATGACATCTCCTACGAGCAGTACTTC. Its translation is CASSFHDISYEQYF.

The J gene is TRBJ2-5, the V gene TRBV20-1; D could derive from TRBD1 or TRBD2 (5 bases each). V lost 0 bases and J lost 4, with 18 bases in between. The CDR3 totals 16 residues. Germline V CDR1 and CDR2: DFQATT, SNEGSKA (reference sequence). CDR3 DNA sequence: TGCAGTGCTAGAGATAGGGACGCTGGCTGGGGAGAGACCCAGTACTTC. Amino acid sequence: CSARDRDAGWGETQYF.

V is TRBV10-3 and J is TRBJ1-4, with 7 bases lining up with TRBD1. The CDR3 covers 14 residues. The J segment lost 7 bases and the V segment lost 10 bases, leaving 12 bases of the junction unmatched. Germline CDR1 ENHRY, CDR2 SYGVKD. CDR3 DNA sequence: TGTGCCACCCGACAGGGAGCGAAAAGTGAAAAACTGTTTTTT. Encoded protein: CATRQGAKSEKLFF.

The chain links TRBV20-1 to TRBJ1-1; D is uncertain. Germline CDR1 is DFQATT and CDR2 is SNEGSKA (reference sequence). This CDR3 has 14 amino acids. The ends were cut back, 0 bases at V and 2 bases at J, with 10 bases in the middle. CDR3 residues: CSARDLSLNTEAFF. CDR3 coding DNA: TGCAGTGCTAGAGATCTTAGCCTTAACACTGAAGCTTTCTTT.

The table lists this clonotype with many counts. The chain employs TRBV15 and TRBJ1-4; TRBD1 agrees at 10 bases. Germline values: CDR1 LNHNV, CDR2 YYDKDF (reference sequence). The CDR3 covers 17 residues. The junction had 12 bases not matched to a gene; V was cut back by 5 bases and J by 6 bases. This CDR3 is CATSSYGAGTGDEKLFF. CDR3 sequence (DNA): TGTGCCACCAGCTCATATGGGGCCGGGACAGGGGATGAAAAACTGTTTTTT.

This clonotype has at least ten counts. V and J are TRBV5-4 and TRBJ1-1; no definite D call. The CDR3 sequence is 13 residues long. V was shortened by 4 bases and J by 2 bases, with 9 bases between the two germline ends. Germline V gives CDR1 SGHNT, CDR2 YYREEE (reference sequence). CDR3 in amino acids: CASSRTTNTEAFF. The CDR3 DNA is TGTGCCAGCAGCAGGACTACAAACACTGAAGCTTTCTTT.

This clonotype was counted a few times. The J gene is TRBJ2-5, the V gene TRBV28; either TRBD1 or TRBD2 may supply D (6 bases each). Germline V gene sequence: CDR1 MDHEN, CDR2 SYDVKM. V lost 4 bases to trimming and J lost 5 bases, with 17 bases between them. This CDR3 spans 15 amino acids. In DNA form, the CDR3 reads TGTGCCAGCAGTTCCCCCGGTGGGGGGCGGGAGACCCAGTACTTC. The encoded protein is CASSSPGGGRETQYF.

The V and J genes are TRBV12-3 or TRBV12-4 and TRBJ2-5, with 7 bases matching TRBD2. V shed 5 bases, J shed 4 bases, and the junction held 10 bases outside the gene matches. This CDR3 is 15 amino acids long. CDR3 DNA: TGTGCCAGCAGTCGAGGACTAGACGGTCGAGAGACCCAGTACTTC. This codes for CASSRGLDGRETQYF.

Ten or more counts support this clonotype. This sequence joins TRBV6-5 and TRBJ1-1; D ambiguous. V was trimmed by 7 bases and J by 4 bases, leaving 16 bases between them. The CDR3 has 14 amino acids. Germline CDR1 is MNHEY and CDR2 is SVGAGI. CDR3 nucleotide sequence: TGTGCCAGCAAGCGGGCAGTCCTTCTCACTGAAGCTTTCTTT. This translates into CASKRAVLLTEAFF.

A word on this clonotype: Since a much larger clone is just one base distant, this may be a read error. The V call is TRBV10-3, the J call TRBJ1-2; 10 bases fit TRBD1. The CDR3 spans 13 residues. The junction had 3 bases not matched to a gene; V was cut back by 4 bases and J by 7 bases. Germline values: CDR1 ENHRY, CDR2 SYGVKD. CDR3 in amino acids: CAISAGTGVGYTF. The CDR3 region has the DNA TGTGCCATCAGTGCGGGGACAGGGGTTGGCTACACCTTC.

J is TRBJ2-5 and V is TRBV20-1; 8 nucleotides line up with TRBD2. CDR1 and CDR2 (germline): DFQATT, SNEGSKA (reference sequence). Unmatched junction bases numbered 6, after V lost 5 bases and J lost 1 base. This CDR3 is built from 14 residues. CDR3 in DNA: TGCAGTGCTCGATTTCGGGGGGGCCAAGAGACCCAGTACTTC. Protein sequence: CSARFRGGQETQYF.

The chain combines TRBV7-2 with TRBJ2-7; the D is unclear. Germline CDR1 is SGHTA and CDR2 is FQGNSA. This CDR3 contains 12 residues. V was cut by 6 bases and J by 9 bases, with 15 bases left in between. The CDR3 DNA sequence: TGTGCCAGCAGTTACTCTCGGACCTTGCAGTACTTC. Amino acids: CASSYSRTLQYF.

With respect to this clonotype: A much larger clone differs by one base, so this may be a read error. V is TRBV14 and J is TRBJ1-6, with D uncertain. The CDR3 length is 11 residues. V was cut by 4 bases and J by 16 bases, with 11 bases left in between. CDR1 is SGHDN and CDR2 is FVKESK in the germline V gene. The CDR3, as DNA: TGTGCCAGCAGCCGAATAGGGCGACTCCACTTT. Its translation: CASSRIGRLHF.

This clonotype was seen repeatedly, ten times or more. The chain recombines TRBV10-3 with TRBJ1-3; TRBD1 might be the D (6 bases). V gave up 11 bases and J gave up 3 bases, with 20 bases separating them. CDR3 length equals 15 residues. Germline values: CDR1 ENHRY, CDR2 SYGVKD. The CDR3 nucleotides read TGTGCCGCCTCCGCAACCACAGGGAATGGAAACACCATATATTTT. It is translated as CAASATTGNGNTIYF.

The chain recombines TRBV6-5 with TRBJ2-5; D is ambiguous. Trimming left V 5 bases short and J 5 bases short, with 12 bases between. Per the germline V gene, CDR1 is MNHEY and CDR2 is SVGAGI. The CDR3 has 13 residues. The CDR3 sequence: CASSPEDGETQYF. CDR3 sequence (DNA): TGTGCCAGCAGTCCCGAGGACGGGGAGACCCAGTACTTC.

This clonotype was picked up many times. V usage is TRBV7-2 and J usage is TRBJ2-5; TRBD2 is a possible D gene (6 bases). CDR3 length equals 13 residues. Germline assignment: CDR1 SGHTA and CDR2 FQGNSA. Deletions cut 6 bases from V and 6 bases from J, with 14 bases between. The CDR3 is CASSLGAGQTQYF. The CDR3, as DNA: TGTGCCAGCAGTCTCGGGGCGGGACAGACCCAGTACTTC.

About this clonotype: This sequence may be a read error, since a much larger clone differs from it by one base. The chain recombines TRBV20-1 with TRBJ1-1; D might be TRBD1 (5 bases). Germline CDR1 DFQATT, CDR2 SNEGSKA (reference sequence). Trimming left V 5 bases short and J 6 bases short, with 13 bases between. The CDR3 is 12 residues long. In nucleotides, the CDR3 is TGCAGTGCTTGGGAGGGGCAATCTGAAGCTTTCTTT. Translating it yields CSAWEGQSEAFF.

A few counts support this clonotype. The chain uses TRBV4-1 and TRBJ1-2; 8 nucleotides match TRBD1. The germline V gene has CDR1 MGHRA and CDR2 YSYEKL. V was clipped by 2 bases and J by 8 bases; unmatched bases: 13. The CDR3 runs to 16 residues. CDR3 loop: CASSQPLDRERRGYTF. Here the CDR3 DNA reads TGCGCCAGCAGCCAACCTTTGGACAGGGAAAGGAGAGGCTACACCTTC.

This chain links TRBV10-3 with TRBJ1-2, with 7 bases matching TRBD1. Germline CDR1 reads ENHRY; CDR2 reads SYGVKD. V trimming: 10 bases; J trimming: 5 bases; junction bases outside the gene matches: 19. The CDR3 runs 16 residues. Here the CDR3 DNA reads TGTGCCAGCACCGACCCCCACAGGGGCCCTCTATATGGCTACACCTTC. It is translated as CASTDPHRGPLYGYTF.

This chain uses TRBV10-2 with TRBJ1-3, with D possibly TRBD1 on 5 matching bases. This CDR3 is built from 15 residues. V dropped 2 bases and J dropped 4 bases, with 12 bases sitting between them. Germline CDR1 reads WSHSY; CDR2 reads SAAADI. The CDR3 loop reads CASSETQGSGNTIYF. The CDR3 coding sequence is TGCGCCAGCAGTGAGACTCAGGGATCCGGAAACACCATATATTTT.

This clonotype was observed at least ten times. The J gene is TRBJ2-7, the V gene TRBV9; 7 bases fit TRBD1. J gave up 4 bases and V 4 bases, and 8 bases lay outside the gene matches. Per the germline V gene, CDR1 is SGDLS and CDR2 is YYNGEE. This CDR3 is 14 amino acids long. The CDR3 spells CASSPPGGQYEQYF. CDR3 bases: TGTGCCAGCAGCCCCCCAGGGGGACAGTACGAGCAGTACTTC. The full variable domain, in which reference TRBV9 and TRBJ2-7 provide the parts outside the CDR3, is DSGVTQTPKHLITATGQRVTLRCSPRSGDLSVYWYQQSLDQGLQFLIQYYNGEERAKGNILERFSAQQFPDLHSELNLSSLELGDSALYFCASSPPGGQYEQYFGPGTRLTVT.

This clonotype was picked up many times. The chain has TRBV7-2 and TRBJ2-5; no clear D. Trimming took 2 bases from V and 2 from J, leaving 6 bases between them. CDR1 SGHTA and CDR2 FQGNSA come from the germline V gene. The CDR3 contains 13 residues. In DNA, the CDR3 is TGTGCCAGCAGCTTAAGTGAACAAGAGACCCAGTACTTC. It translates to CASSLSEQETQYF.

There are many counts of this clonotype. The CDR3 DNA reads as TGTGCCAGCAGTGCGAATCTCAGGGATCCACCCCTCCACTTT. The encoded protein is CASSANLRDPPLHF. The chain joins TRBV9 to TRBJ1-6; perhaps TRBD1 as D (5 bases). Germline V lookup: CDR1 SGDLS, CDR2 YYNGEE. The CDR3 covers 14 residues. The V end was cut by 5 bases, the J end by 11 bases, with 17 bases between.